Sequencing of this T cell receptor beta chain was carried out in a study of cytomegalovirus exposure and HLA in healthy donors. In the study overall: A prior study identified over 100 million unique TCR beta sequences from about 179 million T cells.

Turning to this clone: The antigen is unknown.

General study results and limits: Confirmation was obtained in vitro that a few CMV-associated chains are specific for CMV antigens. The study flagged fewer than 200 TCR beta chains as cytomegalovirus-associated. Later genetic work tied a missense DCLRE1C variant to beta-chain V and J trimming.

Both 60 Vbeta primers and 13 Jbeta primers went into the PCR. Repertoires were generated with immunoSEQ multiplex PCR, while TCRdb's copy carries only in-frame clones and drops some. The sample lists about 170,000 clones; more than 80% were seen once. The sample consisted of PBMCs. This clonotype originated in a male donor in good health and CMV-seronegative.

The CDR3 loop is CSVEEGLAGWGYEQYF. The CDR3 DNA is TGCAGCGTTGAAGAGGGCCTAGCGGGCTGGGGCTACGAGCAGTACTTC. The rearrangement links TRBV29-1 to TRBJ2-7; 8 bases align to TRBD2. Looked up from germline, CDR1 is SQVTM and CDR2 is ANQGSEA. Germline trimming cut 0 bases from V and 3 bases from J; bases unmatched to any gene: 10. This CDR3 spans 16 amino acids.